This TCR beta chain came from a study of cytomegalovirus exposure and HLA in healthy donors. General study results and limits: According to an earlier analysis, most TCR beta V segments yielded productive rearrangements about 87% or about 30% of the time.

At the time of sampling, donors were nominally healthy, though unrecorded immune exposures were likely. This PCR relied on a set of 60 Vbeta primers and 13 Jbeta primers. The assay was immunoSEQ multiplex PCR, and TCRdb's table has in-frame clones only and misses some. The profile shows around 100,000 clones, approximately 66% of them singletons. A note on this clone: Its antigen is currently unknown.

This receptor was taken from a man aged 35 to 55 in good health and CMV-seropositive. Source material: PBMCs.

CDR3 residues: CASSFDTSGSAGELFF. The CDR3 nucleotides are TGTGCCAGCAGCTTCGACACTAGCGGATCCGCCGGGGAGCTGTTTTTT. The J gene is TRBJ2-2, the V gene TRBV7-8; TRBD2 agrees at 8 bases. Germline V gives CDR1 SGHVS, CDR2 FQNEAQ. The CDR3 sequence is 16 residues long. Trimming removed 3 bases from V and 6 bases from J; junction bases left unmatched: 9.